This passage covers 10 T cell receptor beta chains from one sample sequenced in a study of shared T cell receptors in the human thymus. Clones were read by immunoSEQ multiplex PCR, and TCRdb kept only the in-frame ones, dropping some. The sample lists hundreds of thousands of clones; around 87% were seen once. The same sample was also studied in work on human thymus T cells.

Source material: thymocytes. All receptors come from a boy younger than two with a congenital heart defect.

The chain is built from TRBV29-1 and TRBJ2-7, with D possibly TRBD1 on 6 matching bases. V shed 6 bases and J shed 2 bases, with 14 bases lying between them. The CDR3 loop spans 13 amino acids. Per the germline V gene, CDR1 is SQVTM and CDR2 is ANQGSEA. CDR3 protein: CSVHRVGTYEQYF. The CDR3 bases are TGCAGCGTGCACAGGGTTGGAACCTACGAGCAGTACTTC.

The rearrangement joins TRBV7-8 to TRBJ1-1, with D unclear. Germline CDR1 and CDR2: SGHVS and FQNEAQ. Trimming shortened V by 1 base and J by 0 bases, and 12 bases separated the two germline ends. The CDR3 has 16 residues. The CDR3 loop reads CASSLGGAVMNTEAFF. CDR3 sequence (DNA): TGTGCCAGCAGCTTAGGTGGCGCGGTCATGAACACTGAAGCTTTCTTT.

The chain combines TRBV6-1 with TRBJ2-1; D might be TRBD2 (5 bases). Germline CDR1 MNHNS, CDR2 SASEGT. CDR3 length: 13 residues. The V end was cut by 1 base, the J end by 4 bases, with 5 bases between. CDR3 bases: TGTGCCAGCAGTGAAGGGACTTACAATGAGCAGTTCTTC. The encoded protein is CASSEGTYNEQFF.

This clone showed up just a few times. This sequence joins TRBV11-2 and TRBJ1-6; a possible D gene is TRBD1 (6 bases). CDR3 length: 16 amino acids. Germline V gives CDR1 SGHAT, CDR2 FQNNGV. The germline V and J ends were trimmed by 1 base and 6 bases, with 13 bases remaining between them. The DNA of the CDR3 is TGTGCCAGCAGCTTAGGCTGGGACAACCCTAATTCACCCCTCCACTTT. This gives the protein CASSLGWDNPNSPLHF.

The rearrangement uses TRBV4-3 and TRBJ2-2; 8 bases agree with TRBD2. This CDR3 spans 17 amino acids. Germline assignment: CDR1 LGHNA and CDR2 YSLEER. V was clipped by 0 bases and J by 2 bases; unmatched bases: 5. CDR3 sequence (DNA): TGCGCCAGCAGCCAAGATATCCTAGCGGGTAACACCGGGGAGCTGTTTTTT. Translating it yields CASSQDILAGNTGELFF.

This clone has only one observation. This sequence joins TRBV9 and TRBJ2-1; D is uncertain. The CDR3 is 12 residues long. Trimming removed 1 base from V and 6 bases from J, with 5 bases in between. Germline V CDR1 and CDR2: SGDLS, YYNGEE. The CDR3: CASSVRPNEQFF. The CDR3 DNA is TGTGCCAGCAGCGTACGTCCCAATGAGCAGTTCTTC.

This clone was detected once. V gene TRBV4-3 combines with J gene TRBJ2-1, with 8 positions matching TRBD2. The V segment lost 1 base and the J segment 6 bases; nucleotides outside the gene matches: 8. CDR1 is LGHNA and CDR2 is YSLEER in the germline V gene. The CDR3 extends over 16 amino acids. The CDR3 sequence is CASSQVIPAGANEQFF. As DNA, the CDR3 is TGCGCCAGCAGCCAAGTCATACCAGCGGGAGCCAATGAGCAGTTCTTC.

This sequence joins TRBV10-3 and TRBJ1-2, with 7 bases aligning to TRBD1. From germline, CDR1 is ENHRY and CDR2 SYGVKD. This CDR3 has 11 amino acids. V was pared by 7 bases and J by 8 bases, with 4 bases of the junction left unmatched. The CDR3 loop is CAIKGAGGYTF. DNA of the CDR3: TGTGCCATCAAGGGGGCAGGAGGCTACACCTTC.

The genes are TRBV5-5 and TRBJ2-7; D may be TRBD2 (6 bases). Per the germline V gene, CDR1 is SGHKS and CDR2 is YYEKEE (reference sequence). CDR3 length: 19 residues. The V end lost 5 bases, the J end lost 4 bases, and 31 bases lay between the germline ends. CDR3 region: CASRTRDSDGGARNYEQYF. CDR3 sequence (DNA): TGTGCCAGCAGGACCAGGGATTCAGACGGCGGGGCTCGAAATTACGAGCAGTACTTC.

The chain carries TRBV7-9 and TRBJ2-6; D is ambiguous. V was pared by 1 base and J by 9 bases, with 13 bases between. The CDR3 is 15 amino acids. Per the germline V gene, CDR1 is SEHNR and CDR2 is FQNEAQ (reference sequence). The CDR3 loop is CASSLGQVNDNVLTF. Written as DNA, the CDR3 is TGTGCCAGCAGCTTAGGTCAGGTTAATGACAACGTCCTGACTTTC.